Each of the 16 T cell receptor beta chains below was sequenced from the same sample in a study of Ad26.COV2.S vaccination and SARS-CoV-2 variants. Assay: immunoSEQ multiplex PCR; the TCRdb copy retains only in-frame clones and omits some. Found here are some 420,000 clones, approximately 87% of them singletons; the top ten hold approximately 4%. Treatment denoted: over 15 received Ad26.COV2.S at low or high dose, single or two shots; a few received placebo; per-sample allocation not given. The study sampled participants on day 63 after the first vaccine or placebo injection. Sample: peripheral blood, taken in a trial of Ad26.COV2.S vaccine versus placebo. These receptors all stem from a person aged 18-60 years who received the Ad26.COV2.S COVID-19 vaccine or a placebo.

The CDR3 reads CASSQPPLYEQYF. CDR3 nucleotide sequence: TGTGCCAGCAGTCAACCCCCACTATACGAGCAGTACTTC. J is TRBJ2-7 and V is TRBV6-5; D ambiguous. Trimming took 5 bases from V and 4 from J, leaving 12 bases between them. The CDR3 extends over 13 amino acids. Germline assignment: CDR1 MNHEY and CDR2 SVGAGI.

The chain uses TRBV7-9 and TRBJ2-6, with D unclear. Germline CDR1 SEHNR, CDR2 FQNEAQ (reference sequence). With 0 bases removed from V and 4 bases from J, the gap between germline ends came to 13 bases. The CDR3 is made up of 17 amino acids. Written as DNA, the CDR3 is TGTGCCAGCAGCTTAGCGCTGATCGGTAGCGGGGCCAACGTCCTGACTTTC. It encodes CASSLALIGSGANVLTF.

This clone was seen a few times. The CDR3 region is CASSLVSANTGELFF. In nucleotides, the CDR3 is TGTGCCAGCAGCTTAGTGTCCGCGAACACCGGGGAGCTGTTTTTT. The chain links TRBV7-8 to TRBJ2-2; no reliable D call. The CDR3 extends over 15 amino acids. Trimming removed 1 base at V and 0 bases at J, with 6 bases between. The germline gives CDR1 SGHVS, CDR2 FQNEAQ.

The rearrangement uses TRBV24-1 and TRBJ2-1; TRBD1 or TRBD2 may be the D gene (5 bases each). Germline V lookup: CDR1 KGHDR, CDR2 SFDVKD. The CDR3 covers 13 residues. The V end lost 1 base, the J end lost 9 bases, and 9 bases lay between the germline ends. The CDR3 loop reads CATSDLRGAEQFF. The CDR3 bases are TGTGCCACCAGTGATTTAAGAGGGGCTGAGCAGTTCTTC.

This clone appeared once. This rearrangement joins TRBV27 to TRBJ2-7, with TRBD1 matching over 7 bases. This CDR3 is built from 15 residues. Germline lookup yields CDR1 MNHEY and CDR2 SMNVEV (reference sequence). The trim removed 2 bases at V and 6 bases at J, leaving 10 bases unmatched. In DNA form, the CDR3 reads TGTGCCAGCAGTTTAGTGACAGGGTCGTCGGTCGAGCAGTACTTC. It translates to CASSLVTGSSVEQYF.

The chain recombines TRBV4-3 with TRBJ1-3, with D hard to call. The CDR3 is 15 amino acids. V was pared by 0 bases and J by 7 bases, with 13 bases between. Germline CDR1 LGHNA, CDR2 YSLEER. The CDR3 protein is CASSQDPSGHNTIYF. The CDR3 DNA follows: TGCGCCAGCAGCCAAGATCCGAGCGGGCACAACACCATATATTTT.

The chain links TRBV15 to TRBJ2-6; 12 nucleotides align to TRBD1. Germline trimming cut 5 bases from V and 1 base from J; bases unmatched to any gene: 9. The CDR3 totals 19 residues. CDR1 and CDR2 (germline): LNHNV, YYDKDF (reference sequence). The CDR3 reads CATSGGTGGDFSGANVLTF. CDR3 DNA sequence: TGTGCCACCAGCGGGGGGACAGGGGGCGATTTTTCTGGGGCCAACGTCCTGACTTTC.

The chain has TRBV4-2 and TRBJ2-7; D unresolved. Germline V gene data show CDR1 as LGHNA and CDR2 as YNFKEQ. CDR3 length equals 17 residues. Deletions cut 3 bases from V and 2 bases from J, with 20 bases between. CDR3 nucleotides: TGTGCCAGCAGCCACTCGTTTCCCAGGAGTGATCCCTACGAGCAGTACTTC. Translated, it gives CASSHSFPRSDPYEQYF.

V usage is TRBV27 and J usage is TRBJ2-5; 10 bases map to TRBD2. Trimming at V came to 6 bases and at J to 5 bases, leaving 12 bases not matched to a gene. The CDR3 contains 16 residues. Per the germline V gene, CDR1 is MNHEY and CDR2 is SMNVEV (reference sequence). In DNA, the CDR3 is TGTGCCAGCAGCCCAGCGCAGCGGGGGGGCTGGGAGACCCAGTACTTC. It is translated as CASSPAQRGGWETQYF.

Ten or more counts support this clone. The chain joins TRBV6-1 to TRBJ2-3; possibly TRBD2 for D (7 bases). The CDR3 has 15 residues. V gave up 0 bases and J gave up 4 bases, with 11 bases separating them. Germline V CDR1 and CDR2: MNHNS, SASEGT. The CDR3 nucleotides read TGTGCCAGCAGTGAAGCGGGGGGGGCAGCAGATACGCAGTATTTT. It codes for CASSEAGGAADTQYF.

The genes are TRBV12-5 and TRBJ2-5; 9 nucleotides line up with TRBD1. The V gene end was trimmed by 8 bases and the J gene end by 5 bases; junction bases not matched to a gene: 15. CDR1 is LGHNT and CDR2 is FRNRAP in the germline V gene. The CDR3 extends over 16 amino acids. The CDR3: CASCRAGQGLRETQYF. The CDR3 nucleotides read TGTGCTAGTTGCCGGGCGGGACAGGGTTTGAGGGAGACCCAGTACTTC.

The chain employs TRBV5-1 and TRBJ2-7; no clear D gene. CDR3 length equals 13 residues. Germline CDR1 is SGHRS and CDR2 is YFSETQ. Deletions cut 0 bases from V and 7 bases from J, with 11 bases between. The CDR3 region has the DNA TGCGCCAGCAGCTTGGTAGAGTGGGCTGAGCAGTACTTC. The encoded protein is CASSLVEWAEQYF. The full variable domain, its missing parts supplied by reference TRBV5-1 and TRBJ2-7, is KAGVTQTPRYLIKTRGQQVTLSCSPISGHRSVSWYQQTPGQGLQFLFEYFSETQRNKGNFPGRFSGRQFSNSRSEMNVSTLELGDSALYLCASSLVEWAEQYFGPGTRLTVT.

The chain combines TRBV5-6 with TRBJ2-7; D gene uncertain. Trimming shortened V by 4 bases and J by 7 bases, and 9 bases separated the two germline ends. Germline-derived CDR1 and CDR2 are SGHDT and YYEEEE. The CDR3 spans 11 residues. CDR3 loop: CASSRNREQYF. The CDR3 nucleotides are TGTGCCAGCAGCCGCAACAGAGAGCAGTACTTC.

The chain joins TRBV27 to TRBJ2-7; 13 bases are a match to TRBD2. CDR1 and CDR2 (germline): MNHEY, SMNVEV (reference sequence). This CDR3 has 17 amino acids. Trimming removed 5 bases from V and 0 bases from J; junction bases left unmatched: 7. This CDR3 is CASSPGLAGALSYEQYF. The CDR3 bases are TGTGCCAGCAGTCCTGGACTAGCGGGGGCCCTCTCCTACGAGCAGTACTTC.

The rearrangement links TRBV2 to TRBJ2-1; either TRBD1 or TRBD2 may supply D (5 bases each). CDR3 size: 18 residues. The germline V gene has CDR1 SNHLY and CDR2 FYNNEI. V lost 2 bases and J lost 5, with 22 bases in between. The CDR3 loop is CASSERGQTGGADNEQFF. CDR3 nucleotide sequence: TGTGCCAGCAGTGAAAGGGGCCAAACAGGAGGAGCGGACAATGAGCAGTTCTTC.

This rearrangement joins TRBV21-1 to TRBJ1-5; the table's D call of TRBD1 was not tested on the DNA. TRBV21-1 is a recognized pseudogene. The CDR3 is 21 residues long. CDR3 protein: CASSKEGPYRTAGDSNQPQHF. CDR3 nucleotides: TGTGCCAGCAGCAAAGAAGGACCTTACAGGACAGCCGGTGATAGCAATCAGCCCCAGCATTTT.